This T cell receptor (beta chain) is drawn from a study of blood T cells in healthy people across ages. A second PCR, run for about 7 to 11 cycles, used a sample-barcoded 5' primer plus a J-beta primer mix. A tag from a template-switch adaptor with 12 random nucleotides marked each cDNA molecule. Each CDR3 protein is one row after TCRdb ran MiXCR on the 5' RACE reads. The sample has hundreds of thousands of distinct CDR3 sequences, 20% to 25% seen once; the top ten hold 3% to 4%. As concerns this clonotype: Its matching antigen is unknown.

Study results and caveats: Diversity of TCR beta correlated strongly with naive T cell percentage. When set beside aged donors, long-lived donors presented more naive CD4+ cells and higher diversity.

V was pared by 1 base and J by 4 bases, with 5 bases between. Germline-derived CDR1 and CDR2 are SGHDN and FVKESK. The CDR3 length is 13 residues. Total RNA extraction produced at least 6 micrograms (per sample) for the study. The clonotype originates from a man aged 70-80 years in good health. The sequencing sample was made of blood. This rearrangement joins TRBV14 to TRBJ1-3; D gene ambiguous. DNA of the CDR3: TGTGCCAGCAGCCAAGGTCCGGGAAACACCATATATTTT. Amino acid sequence: CASSQGPGNTIYF.